The TCR beta chain described here comes from a study of Ad26.COV2.S vaccination and SARS-CoV-2 variants. Study-wide context: Ad26.COV2.S shots went into the muscle once or twice, 56 days apart.

Study-wide results and limits: Vaccine recipients and placebo recipients showed similar non-spike TCR breadth.

Germline CDR1 and CDR2: LNHDA and SQIVND (reference sequence). V gave up 1 base and J gave up 4 bases, with 13 bases separating them. This CDR3 spans 15 amino acids. Profiling relied on immunoSEQ multiplex PCR, and the TCRdb table lists in-frame clones only, not all of them. This sample has around 400,000 clones, with about four fifths found just once. In the case of this clone: Its antigen is undetermined.

Treatment indicated: some 20 received Ad26.COV2.S at low or high dose, single or two shots; five or six received placebo; per-sample allocation not given. The study sampled participants on day 63 after the first vaccine or placebo injection. In Boston, the donor was an adult between 18-55 years of age. The chain employs TRBV19 and TRBJ2-5, with D perhaps matching TRBD2 (6 bases). The TCR sequence derives from a person between 18 and 59 years old who received the Ad26.COV2.S COVID-19 vaccine or a placebo. The source material was peripheral blood, sampled in a trial of Ad26.COV2.S vaccine versus placebo. CDR3 sequence: CASSIVGAGRETQYF. As DNA, the CDR3 is TGTGCCAGTAGTATAGTTGGAGCGGGCCGAGAGACCCAGTACTTC.